The 6 T cell receptor beta chains in this list originate from one sample, sequenced in a study of tumor and adjacent non-tumor tissue in lung cancer. The template was RNA from unsorted bulk tissue. TCRbeta libraries were built with three rounds of nested PCR, modified from ARM-PCR. TCRdb fed the multiplex PCR reads into MiXCR, producing one record per CDR3 protein. The table includes 70,000 to 90,000 distinct CDR3 sequences, 60% to 85% detected once. Sample: lung tumor tissue. All receptors derive from a woman aged 50 to 60 with non-small cell lung cancer.

The CDR3 nucleotides are TGTGTCAACAGTTCTCAGAAGGGACTAGCGGGGCTCTACGAGCAGTACTTC. It encodes CVNSSQKGLAGLYEQYF. The rearrangement joins TRBV28 to TRBJ2-7; 13 bases line up with TRBD2. Germline CDR1 and CDR2: MDHEN and SYDVKM. The CDR3 length is 17 residues.

The sample holds many counts of this clonotype. This sequence joins TRBV5-4 and TRBJ2-7, with 7 bases identical to TRBD2. The CDR3 is 15 residues long. Germline V CDR1 and CDR2: SGHNT, YYREEE (reference sequence). V gave up 1 base and J gave up 4 bases; unmatched junction bases: 8. In DNA form, the CDR3 reads TGTGCCAGCAGCTTGCCGCGGGAGCAAGTGTACGAGCAGTACTTC. Residues: CASSLPREQVYEQYF.

For this clonotype: One end of the junction fails to match germline, which may point to a read error. The chain recombines TRBV20-1 with TRBJ2-3; D remains unclear. Germline CDR1 DFQATT, CDR2 SNEGSKA (reference sequence). This CDR3 has 12 amino acids. In DNA, the CDR3 is TGTAGTGCTTGTTGGGTGGCAGATACGCAGTATTTT. Protein sequence: CSACWVADTQYF.

V is TRBV28 and J is TRBJ2-7; 13 positions match TRBD2. Per germline, CDR1 MDHEN and CDR2 SYDVKM. The CDR3 totals 17 residues. CDR3 coding DNA: TGTGTCAGTAGTTCTCAGAAGGGACTAGCGGGGCCCTACGAGCAGTACTTC. Its translation: CVSSSQKGLAGPYEQYF.

This clonotype was found once. In this CDR3 the conserved last residue, phenylalanine or tryptophan, is missing, so a read error is likely. The DNA is left out, because the CDR3 cannot be placed on it with certainty; the CDR3 is given as TCRdb lists it. The chain combines TRBV6-6 with TRBJ2-2; no check of the table's D call, TRBD1, against the DNA was made. Germline V gene sequence: CDR1 MNHNY, CDR2 SVGAGI (reference sequence). The CDR3 length is 14 residues, termini included. CDR3 region: CASSKDTNTGELFS.

Notes on this clonotype: No conserved phenylalanine or tryptophan is present at the end of the CDR3, so a read error is the likely explanation. The rearrangement joins TRBV4-1 to TRBJ1-5; no clear D. The germline gives CDR1 MGHRA, CDR2 YSYEKL. This CDR3 spans 14 amino acids. Trimming took off 0 bases at V and 7 bases at J, with 10 bases between the two ends. CDR3 nucleotide sequence: TGCGCCAGCAGCCAAGAAGGGCGTGGGCAGCCCCAGCATTCT. Amino acids: CASSQEGRGQPQHS.